The subject of this entry is one T cell receptor beta chain. Its matching antigen is unknown. The sample belongs to a study of CD8 T cells in ankylosing spondylitis. Findings and limits, study-wide: Roughly eight highly homologous variants made up a TCR beta motif that seemed to typify ankylosing spondylitis blood. Disease-linked clones were CD8+ and relatively rare in peripheral blood.

The CDR3 is 14 residues long. The V end was cut by 1 base, the J end by 5 bases, with 9 bases between. From germline, CDR1 is SGHDT and CDR2 YYEEEE. Construction of TCR beta libraries was performed using quantitative 5'-RACE with molecular barcodes. TCRdb analysed the 5' RACE reads with MiXCR anew, one entry per CDR3 protein. The table has around 770,000 distinct CDR3 sequences, approximately 12% seen once. The sequence came from a male donor with ankylosing spondylitis. V gene TRBV5-6 combines with J gene TRBJ1-4; D not resolved. Sequenced: blood, either unsorted or a sorted T cell fraction (not recorded which). The CDR3 bases are TGTGCCAGCAGCTTGAGCAGAGGAAATGAAAAACTGTTTTTT. This gives the protein CASSLSRGNEKLFF.